This is a list of T cell receptor beta chains from one sample in a study of blood T cell repertoires in COVID-19. Some clones are missing from TCRdb's copy, which holds only in-frame ones; the method was immunoSEQ multiplex PCR. The data hold about 230,000 clones, with 81% observed a single time. Sequencing was done on a sample of peripheral blood. Every receptor here comes from a woman aged 80 or older with acute or convalescent COVID-19. Each CDR3 is given with its conserved first and last residue. D genes are given only for firm matches. The size entry is marked missing in some rows and otherwise reads once, few, many or a size class.

cdr3_nt cdr3_aa j_call d_call v_call cdr3_length clone_size
TGTGCCAGCAGCCAATCCGGGACAGGTGACTACGAGCAGTACTTC CASSQSGTGDYEQYF TRBJ2-7 TRBD1 TRBV6-2/TRBV6-3 15 -
TGTGCCAGCAGTTTAATATCAGGGGGCGCGTCTAACTATGGCTACACCTTC CASSLISGGASNYGYTF TRBJ1-2 TRBD1 TRBV28 17 -
TGTGCCAGTACAGGGGGTGGAAACACCATATATTTT CASTGGGNTIYF TRBJ1-3 TRBD1 TRBV2 12 -
TGCGCCAGCAGCCAGGCCCAGGGATACAATGAGCAGTTCTTC CASSQAQGYNEQFF TRBJ2-1 - TRBV4-1 14 -
TGTGCCAGTAGTGGGACAGTGAATCAGCCCCAGCATTTT CASSGTVNQPQHF TRBJ1-5 TRBD1 TRBV19 13 -
TGTGCCAGCAGAGATAAGATAAGGGACAGGGTGAACACCGGGGAGCTGTTTTTT CASRDKIRDRVNTGELFF TRBJ2-2 - TRBV21-1 18 -
TGTGCCACTGCTATGGACATTAATAGCAATCAGCCCCAGCATTTT CATAMDINSNQPQHF TRBJ1-5 - TRBV15 15 -
TGTGCCAGCAGCCCCTGGACTGATTCCAATGAAAAACTGTTTTTT CASSPWTDSNEKLFF TRBJ1-4 - TRBV11-1 15 -
TGCGCCAGCAGCTTGGTGGGACAGGGGGCCAGCACTGAAGCTTTCTTT CASSLVGQGASTEAFF TRBJ1-1 TRBD1 TRBV5-1 16 -
TGCGCCAGCAGCTTGAACGGACAGGGGGTCGAAGGCTACACCTTC CASSLNGQGVEGYTF TRBJ1-2 TRBD1 TRBV5-1 15 few
TGCGCCAGCAGCCAACCAGACAGGGGAGGCTATGGCTACACCTTC CASSQPDRGGYGYTF TRBJ1-2 TRBD1 TRBV4-1 15 -
TGTGCCACCGCCACCCGAGGTTCCTACGAGCAGTACTTC CATATRGSYEQYF TRBJ2-7 - TRBV24-1 13 -
TGTGCCAGCAGCCCCTATGTTAGCAATCAGCCCCAGCATTTT CASSPYVSNQPQHF TRBJ1-5 - TRBV3-1/TRBV3-2 14 -
TGTGCCAGCAGCCAAGATTTACCGGGATCGCGAAGGACAGGCTCCTACGAGCAGTACTTC CASSQDLPGSRRTGSYEQYF TRBJ2-7 TRBD1 TRBV3-1/TRBV3-2 20 -
TGCGCCAGCAGCGCCGGGACAGGGAAAACAGATACGCAGTATTTT CASSAGTGKTDTQYF TRBJ2-3 TRBD1 TRBV5-1 15 -
TGCGCCAGCAGCCAGGGAGGGGTTAACACCGGGGAGCTGTTTTTT CASSQGGVNTGELFF TRBJ2-2 TRBD2 TRBV4-1 15 few
TGTGCCAGCAGCAGATCCGGGACAGGGGGCGATCAGCCCCAGCATTTT CASSRSGTGGDQPQHF TRBJ1-5 TRBD1 TRBV2 16 -